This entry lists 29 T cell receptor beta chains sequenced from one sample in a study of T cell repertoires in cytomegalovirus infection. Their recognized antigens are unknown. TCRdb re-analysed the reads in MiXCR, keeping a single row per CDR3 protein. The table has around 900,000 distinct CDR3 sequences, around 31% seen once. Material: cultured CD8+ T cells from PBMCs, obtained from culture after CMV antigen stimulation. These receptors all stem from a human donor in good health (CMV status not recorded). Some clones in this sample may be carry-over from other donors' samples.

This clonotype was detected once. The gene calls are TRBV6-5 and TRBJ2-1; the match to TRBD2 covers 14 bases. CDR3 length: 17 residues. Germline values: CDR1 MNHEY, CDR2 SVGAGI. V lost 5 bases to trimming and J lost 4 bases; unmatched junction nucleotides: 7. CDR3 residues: CASSRGTSGGPYNEQFF. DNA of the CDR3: TGTGCCAGCAGTCGGGGGACTAGCGGGGGTCCTTACAATGAGCAGTTCTTC.

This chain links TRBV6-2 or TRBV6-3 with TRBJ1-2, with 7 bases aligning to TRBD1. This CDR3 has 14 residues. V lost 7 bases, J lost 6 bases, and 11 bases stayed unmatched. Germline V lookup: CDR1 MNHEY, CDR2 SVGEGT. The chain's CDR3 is CASTLLTGADGYTF. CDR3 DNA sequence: TGTGCCAGCACCCTCCTTACAGGGGCCGATGGCTACACCTTC.

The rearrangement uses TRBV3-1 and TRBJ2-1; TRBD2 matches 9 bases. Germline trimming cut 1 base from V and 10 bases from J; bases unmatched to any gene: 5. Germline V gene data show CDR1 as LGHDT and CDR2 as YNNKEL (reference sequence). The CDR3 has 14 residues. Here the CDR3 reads CASSQAGLAGEQFF. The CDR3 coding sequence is TGTGCCAGCAGCCAAGCGGGTCTAGCGGGGGAGCAGTTCTTC.

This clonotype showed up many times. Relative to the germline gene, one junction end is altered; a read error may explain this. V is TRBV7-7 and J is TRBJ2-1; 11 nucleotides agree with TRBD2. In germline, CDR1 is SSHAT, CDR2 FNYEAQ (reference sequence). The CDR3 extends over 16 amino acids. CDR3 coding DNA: TGTGCTAGCAGCTCCGGACTAGCGGGTGACTACAATGAGCAGTTCTTC. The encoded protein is CASSSGLAGDYNEQFF.

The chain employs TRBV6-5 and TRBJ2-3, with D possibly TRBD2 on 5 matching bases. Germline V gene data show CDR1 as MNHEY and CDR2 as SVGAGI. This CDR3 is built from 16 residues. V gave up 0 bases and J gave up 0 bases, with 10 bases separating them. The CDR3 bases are TGTGCCAGCAGTTACTCGTCCGGGATTAGCACAGATACGCAGTATTTT. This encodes CASSYSSGISTDTQYF.

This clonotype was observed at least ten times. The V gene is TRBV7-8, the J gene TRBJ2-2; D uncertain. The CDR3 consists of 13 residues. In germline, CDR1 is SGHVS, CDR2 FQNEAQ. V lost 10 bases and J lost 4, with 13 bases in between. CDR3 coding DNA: TGTGCCACCCCGGAACCTTTCACCGGGGAGCTGTTTTTT. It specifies CATPEPFTGELFF.

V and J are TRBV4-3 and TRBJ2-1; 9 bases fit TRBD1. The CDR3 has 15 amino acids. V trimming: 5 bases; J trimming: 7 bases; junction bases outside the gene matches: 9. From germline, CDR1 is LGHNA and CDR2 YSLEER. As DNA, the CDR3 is TGCGCCAGCAGCGAGGGACAGGGAATCCCGAATGAGCAGTTCTTC. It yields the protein CASSEGQGIPNEQFF.

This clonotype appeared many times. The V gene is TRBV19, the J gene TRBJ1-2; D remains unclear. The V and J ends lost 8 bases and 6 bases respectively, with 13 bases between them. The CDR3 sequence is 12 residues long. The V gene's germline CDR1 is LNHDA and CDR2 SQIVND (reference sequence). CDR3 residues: CASRSPGNGYTF. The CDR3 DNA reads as TGTGCCAGTCGGTCCCCGGGTAATGGCTACACCTTC.

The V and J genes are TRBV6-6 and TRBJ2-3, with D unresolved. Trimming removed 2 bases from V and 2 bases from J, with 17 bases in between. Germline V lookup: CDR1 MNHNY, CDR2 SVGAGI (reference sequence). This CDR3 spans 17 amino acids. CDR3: CASSYPPDGVPTDTQYF. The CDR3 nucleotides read TGTGCCAGCAGTTACCCCCCGGATGGGGTCCCCACAGATACGCAGTATTTT.

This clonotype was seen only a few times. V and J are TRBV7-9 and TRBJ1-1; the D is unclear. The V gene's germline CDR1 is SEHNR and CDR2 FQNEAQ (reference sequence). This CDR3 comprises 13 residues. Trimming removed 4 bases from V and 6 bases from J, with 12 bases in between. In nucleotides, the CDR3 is TGTGCCAGCAGCTCGGCAGTGGTCGCTGAAGCTTTCTTT. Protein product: CASSSAVVAEAFF.

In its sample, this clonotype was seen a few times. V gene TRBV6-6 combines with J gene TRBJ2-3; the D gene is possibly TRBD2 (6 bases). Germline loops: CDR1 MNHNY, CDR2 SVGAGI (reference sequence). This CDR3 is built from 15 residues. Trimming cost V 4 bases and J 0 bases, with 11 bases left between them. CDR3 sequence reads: CASSWTTTSTDTQYF. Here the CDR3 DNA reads TGTGCCAGCAGTTGGACTACCACTAGCACAGATACGCAGTATTTT.

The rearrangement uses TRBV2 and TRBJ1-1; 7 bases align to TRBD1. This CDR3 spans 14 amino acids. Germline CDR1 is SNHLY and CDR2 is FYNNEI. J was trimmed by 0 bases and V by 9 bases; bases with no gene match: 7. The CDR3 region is CARWTGPMNTEAFF. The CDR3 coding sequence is TGTGCCAGATGGACAGGACCCATGAACACTGAAGCTTTCTTT.

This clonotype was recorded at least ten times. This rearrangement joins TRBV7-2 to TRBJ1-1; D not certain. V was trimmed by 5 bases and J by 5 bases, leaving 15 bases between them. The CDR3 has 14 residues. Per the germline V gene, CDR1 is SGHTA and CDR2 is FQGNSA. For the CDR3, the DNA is TGTGCCAGCAGCCATGGGTATGCGGGTACTGAAGCTTTCTTT. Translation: CASSHGYAGTEAFF.

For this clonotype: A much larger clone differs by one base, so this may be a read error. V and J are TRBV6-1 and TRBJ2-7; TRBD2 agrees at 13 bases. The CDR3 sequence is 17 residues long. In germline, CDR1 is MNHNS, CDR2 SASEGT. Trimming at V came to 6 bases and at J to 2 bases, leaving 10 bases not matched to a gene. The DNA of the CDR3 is TGTGCCAGCAGAGGGACTAGCGGGACTGCTCTAGCCTACGAGCAGTACTTC. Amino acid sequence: CASRGTSGTALAYEQYF.

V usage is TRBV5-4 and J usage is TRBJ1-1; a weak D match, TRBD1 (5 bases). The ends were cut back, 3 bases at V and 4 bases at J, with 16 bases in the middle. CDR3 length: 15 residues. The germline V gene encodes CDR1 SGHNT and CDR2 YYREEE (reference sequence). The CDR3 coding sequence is TGTGCCAGCAGCTCACCGGGGCTAAGGAGCACTGAAGCTTTCTTT. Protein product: CASSSPGLRSTEAFF.

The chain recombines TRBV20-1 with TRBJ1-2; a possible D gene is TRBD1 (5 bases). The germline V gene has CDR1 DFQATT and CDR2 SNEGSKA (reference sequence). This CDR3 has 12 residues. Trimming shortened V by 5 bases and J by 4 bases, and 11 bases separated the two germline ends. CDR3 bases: TGCAGTGCTGGGGACGGAGCCTATGGCTACACCTTC. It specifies CSAGDGAYGYTF.

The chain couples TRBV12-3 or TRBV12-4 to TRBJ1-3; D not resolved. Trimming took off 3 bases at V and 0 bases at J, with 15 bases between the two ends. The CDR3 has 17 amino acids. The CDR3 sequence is CASSFGPSGGSGNTIYF. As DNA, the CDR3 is TGTGCCAGCAGTTTCGGTCCCTCTGGAGGCTCTGGAAACACCATATATTTT.

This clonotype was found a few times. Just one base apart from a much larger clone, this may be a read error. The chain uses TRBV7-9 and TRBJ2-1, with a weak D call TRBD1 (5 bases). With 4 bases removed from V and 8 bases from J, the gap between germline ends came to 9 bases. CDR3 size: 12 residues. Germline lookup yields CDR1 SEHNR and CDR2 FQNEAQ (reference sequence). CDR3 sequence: CASSSGLDEQFF. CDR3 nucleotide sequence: TGTGCCAGCAGCTCAGGGTTGGATGAGCAGTTCTTC.

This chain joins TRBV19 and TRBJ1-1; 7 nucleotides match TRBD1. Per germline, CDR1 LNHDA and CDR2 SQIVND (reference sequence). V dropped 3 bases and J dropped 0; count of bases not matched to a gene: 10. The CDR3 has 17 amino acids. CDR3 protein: CASSMIWDSFLNTEAFF. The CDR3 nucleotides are TGTGCCAGTAGTATGATTTGGGACAGTTTTTTGAACACTGAAGCTTTCTTT.

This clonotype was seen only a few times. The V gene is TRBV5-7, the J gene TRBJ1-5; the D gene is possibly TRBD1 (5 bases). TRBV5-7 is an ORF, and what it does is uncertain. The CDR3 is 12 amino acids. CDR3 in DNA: TGTGTACTCAGGGAACTCAATCAGCCCCAGCATTTT. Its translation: CVLRELNQPQHF.

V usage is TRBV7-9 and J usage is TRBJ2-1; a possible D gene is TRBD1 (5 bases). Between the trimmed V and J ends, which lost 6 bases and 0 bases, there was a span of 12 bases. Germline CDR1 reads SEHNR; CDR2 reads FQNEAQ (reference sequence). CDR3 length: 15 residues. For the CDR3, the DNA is TGTGCCAGCAGGCCACATGACAGCTCCTACAATGAGCAGTTCTTC. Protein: CASRPHDSSYNEQFF.

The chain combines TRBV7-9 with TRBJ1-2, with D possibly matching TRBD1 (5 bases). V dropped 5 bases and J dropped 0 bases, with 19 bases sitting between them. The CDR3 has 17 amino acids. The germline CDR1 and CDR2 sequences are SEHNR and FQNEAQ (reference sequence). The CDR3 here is CASSVPGSGTTNYGYTF. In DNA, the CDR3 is TGTGCCAGCAGCGTCCCGGGTTCCGGGACCACTAACTATGGCTACACCTTC. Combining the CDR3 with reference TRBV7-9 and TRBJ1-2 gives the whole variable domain DTGVSQNPRHKITKRGQNVTFRCDPISEHNRLYWYRQTLGQGPEFLTYFQNEAQLEKSRLLSDRFSAERPKGSFSTLEIQRTEQGDSAMYLCASSVPGSGTTNYGYTFGSGTRLTVV.

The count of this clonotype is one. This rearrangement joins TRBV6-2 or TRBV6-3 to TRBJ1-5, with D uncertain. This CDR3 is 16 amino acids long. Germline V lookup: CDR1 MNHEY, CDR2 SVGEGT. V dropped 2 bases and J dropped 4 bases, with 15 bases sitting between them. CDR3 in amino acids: CASSYPRVTPNQPQHF. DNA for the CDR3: TGTGCCAGCAGTTACCCCCGCGTTACACCTAATCAGCCCCAGCATTTT.

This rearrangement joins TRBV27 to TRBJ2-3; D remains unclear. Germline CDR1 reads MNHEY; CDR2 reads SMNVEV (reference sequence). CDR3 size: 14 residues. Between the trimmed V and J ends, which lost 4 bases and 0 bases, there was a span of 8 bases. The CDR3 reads CASSWLESTDTQYF. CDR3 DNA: TGTGCCAGCAGTTGGCTCGAGAGCACAGATACGCAGTATTTT.

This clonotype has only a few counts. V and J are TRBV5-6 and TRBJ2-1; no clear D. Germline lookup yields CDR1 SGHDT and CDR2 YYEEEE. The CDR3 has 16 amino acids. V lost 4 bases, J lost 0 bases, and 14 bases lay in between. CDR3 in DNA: TGTGCCAGCAGCGAGGATCGGACGAGCTCCTACAATGAGCAGTTCTTC. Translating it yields CASSEDRTSSYNEQFF.

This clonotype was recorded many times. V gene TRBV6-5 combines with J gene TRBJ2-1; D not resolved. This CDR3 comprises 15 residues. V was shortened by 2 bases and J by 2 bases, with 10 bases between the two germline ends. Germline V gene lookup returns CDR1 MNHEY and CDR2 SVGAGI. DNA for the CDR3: TGTGCCAGCAGTTACGGCATCTCCACCTACAATGAGCAGTTCTTC. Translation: CASSYGISTYNEQFF.

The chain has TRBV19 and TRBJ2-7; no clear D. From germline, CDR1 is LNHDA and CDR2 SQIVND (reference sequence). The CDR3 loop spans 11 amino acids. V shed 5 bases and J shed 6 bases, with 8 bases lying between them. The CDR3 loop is CASSGVAEQYF. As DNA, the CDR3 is TGTGCCAGTAGTGGCGTGGCCGAGCAGTACTTC. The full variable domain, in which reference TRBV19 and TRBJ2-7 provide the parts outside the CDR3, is DGGITQSPKYLFRKEGQNVTLSCEQNLNHDAMYWYRQDPGQGLRLIYYSQIVNDFQKGDIAEGYSVSREKKESFPLTVTSAQKNPTAFYLCASSGVAEQYFGPGTRLTVT.

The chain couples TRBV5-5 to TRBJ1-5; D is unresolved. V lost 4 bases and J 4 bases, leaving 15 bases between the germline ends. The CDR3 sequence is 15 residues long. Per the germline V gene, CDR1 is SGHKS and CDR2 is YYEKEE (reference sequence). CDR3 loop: CASSPIKAQNQPQHF. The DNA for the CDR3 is TGTGCCAGCAGCCCAATCAAGGCACAAAATCAGCCCCAGCATTTT.

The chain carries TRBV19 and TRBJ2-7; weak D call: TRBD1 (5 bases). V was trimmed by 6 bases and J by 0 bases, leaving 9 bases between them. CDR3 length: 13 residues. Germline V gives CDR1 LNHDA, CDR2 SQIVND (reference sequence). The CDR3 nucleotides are TGTGCCAGTAGCCCCAGGGCCTCCTACGAGCAGTACTTC. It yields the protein CASSPRASYEQYF. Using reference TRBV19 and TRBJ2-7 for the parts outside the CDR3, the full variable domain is DGGITQSPKYLFRKEGQNVTLSCEQNLNHDAMYWYRQDPGQGLRLIYYSQIVNDFQKGDIAEGYSVSREKKESFPLTVTSAQKNPTAFYLCASSPRASYEQYFGPGTRLTVT.